The clone carrying this T cell receptor beta chain has only a few counts. Its antigen is currently unknown. CDR1 and CDR2 (germline): SNHLY, FYNNEI. The CDR3 is 11 residues long. The V and J ends lost 5 bases and 1 base respectively, with 2 bases between them. The data are from a study of shared clonotypes between healthy human individuals. At a deep level, the assay was run. On ten immunoSEQ deep assay plates, unsorted PBMC DNA was sequenced. Clones were read by immunoSEQ multiplex PCR, and TCRdb kept only the in-frame ones, dropping some. The data hold roughly 480,000 clones, with 79% observed a single time. General observations from the study: Sampling covered blood only; tissue repertoires likely differ.

The source material was PBMCs. This sequence joins TRBV2 and TRBJ1-1; D unresolved. The sequence was collected from a middle-aged woman in good health. Some clones in this sample may be carry-over from other donors' samples. CDR3: CASSWNTEAFF. The CDR3 bases are TGTGCCAGCAGTTGGAACACTGAAGCTTTCTTT.